These 4 T cell receptor beta chains were all obtained from the same sample, sequenced in a study of CD39 and CD103 CD8 tumor-infiltrating T cells. Clones were sequenced by immunoSEQ multiplex PCR, and TCRdb holds only the in-frame ones, with some missing. Of approximately 510 clones listed, approximately 65% are singletons. Sample: CD39- CD103+ CD8+ T cells sorted from the tumor. Subset noted: CD103+CD39- single-positive CD45RA- CD8 T cells. These receptors came from a human donor with head and neck squamous cell carcinoma.

This clone was seen a handful of times. The chain is built from TRBV15 and TRBJ2-4; D unclear. The CDR3 runs 17 residues. Germline CDR1 reads LNHNV; CDR2 reads YYDKDF (reference sequence). Trimming pared 0 bases from V and 5 bases from J, leaving 17 bases between. The CDR3 protein is CATSRDLGLTDQNIQYF. The CDR3 region has the DNA TGTGCCACCAGCAGAGATTTAGGGCTGACCGACCAAAACATTCAGTACTTC.

The genes are TRBV9 and TRBJ2-3, with 9 positions matching TRBD2. Germline CDR1 and CDR2: SGDLS and YYNGEE. This CDR3 has 16 amino acids. V gave up 4 bases and J gave up 3 bases; unmatched junction bases: 9. This CDR3 is CASSLYAGGETDTQYF. In nucleotides, the CDR3 is TGTGCCAGCAGCCTATATGCGGGGGGGGAGACAGATACGCAGTATTTT.

This clone has only a few counts. This chain joins TRBV7-6 and TRBJ1-3; D unclear. Germline CDR1 and CDR2: SGHVS and FNYEAQ. This CDR3 is built from 15 residues. V lost 5 bases and J lost 1, with 12 bases in between. The CDR3 loop reads CASSQFTASGNTIYF. Written as DNA, the CDR3 is TGTGCCAGCAGCCAATTTACAGCTTCTGGAAACACCATATATTTT.

The V and J genes are TRBV15 and TRBJ2-1; D unresolved. The CDR3 contains 17 residues. Trimming left V 0 bases short and J 3 bases short, with 15 bases between. Germline CDR1 is LNHNV and CDR2 is YYDKDF (reference sequence). The CDR3 is CATSRDLTPRNYNEQFF. CDR3 sequence (DNA): TGTGCCACCAGCAGAGATCTTACTCCGAGGAACTACAATGAGCAGTTCTTC. Variable domain in full (rest from reference TRBV15 and TRBJ2-1): DAMVIQNPRYQVTQFGKPVTLSCSQTLNHNVMYWYQQKSSQAPKLLFHYYDKDFNNEADTPDNFQSRRPNTSFCFLDIRSPGLGDTAMYLCATSRDLTPRNYNEQFFGPGTRLTVL.